This TCR beta chain derives from a study of cytomegalovirus exposure and HLA in healthy donors. A multiplex PCR was run with 60 Vbeta primers and 13 Jbeta primers. Using immunoSEQ multiplex PCR, the repertoire was profiled, and TCRdb retains in-frame clones only, with some absent. The sample consists of about 180,000 clones, 60% to 80% of them appearing once. Germline CDR1 and CDR2: SNHLY and FYNNEI. The CDR3 covers 15 residues. Between the trimmed V and J ends, which lost 6 bases and 2 bases, there was a span of 14 bases. Sample: PBMCs. This clonotype originated in a man in his 60s in good health and CMV-seronegative. The V gene is TRBV2, the J gene TRBJ1-5; tentative D call: TRBD1 (5 bases). The CDR3 is CASRMEGARNQPQHF. In DNA, the CDR3 is TGTGCCAGCAGGATGGAAGGGGCCCGCAATCAGCCCCAGCATTTT. Full variable domain (missing parts from reference TRBV2 and TRBJ1-5): EPEVTQTPSHQVTQMGQEVILRCVPISNHLYFYWYRQILGQKVEFLVSFYNNEISEKSEIFDDQFSVERPDGSNFTLKIRSTKLEDSAMYFCASRMEGARNQPQHFGDGTRLSIL.